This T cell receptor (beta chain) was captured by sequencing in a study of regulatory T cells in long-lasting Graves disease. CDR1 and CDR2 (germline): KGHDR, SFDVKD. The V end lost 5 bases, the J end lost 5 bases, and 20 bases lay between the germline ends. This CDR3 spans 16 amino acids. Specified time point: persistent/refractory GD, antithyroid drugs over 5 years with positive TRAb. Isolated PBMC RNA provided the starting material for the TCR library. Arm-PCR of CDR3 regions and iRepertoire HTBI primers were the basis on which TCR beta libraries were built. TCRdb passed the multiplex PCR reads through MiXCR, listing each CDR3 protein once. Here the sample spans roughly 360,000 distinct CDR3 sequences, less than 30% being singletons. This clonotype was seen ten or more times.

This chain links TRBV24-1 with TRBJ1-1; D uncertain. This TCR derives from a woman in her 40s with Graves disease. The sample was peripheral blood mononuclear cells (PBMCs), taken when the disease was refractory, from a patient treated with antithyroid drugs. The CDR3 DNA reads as TGTGCCACCAGTGGCCTGGGGAACAGCGGAGCAACTGAAGCTTTCTTT. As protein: CATSGLGNSGATEAFF.